This TCR beta chain comes out of a study of CD8 T cells in Susac syndrome. At the level of the study: Within the sequenced group of Susac syndrome patients, five or six showed active disease and fewer than 10 were in remission. Regarding the study as a whole: The authors found no clonal expansion in Susac syndrome CD4+ T cell repertoires.

Isolation of CD8+ and CD4+ T cells was performed negatively, whereas enrichment of TEMRA cells was done by FACS. Reverse transcription of about 0.5 to 1 ug RNA was carried out with random hexamers. Amplification of TCR beta CDR3 by immunoSEQ multiplex PCR spanned 54 Vbeta and 13 Jbeta. TCRdb re-analysed the immunoSEQ multiplex PCR reads in MiXCR, keeping a single row per CDR3 protein. This repertoire shows tens of thousands of distinct CDR3 sequences, just over 90% found once; its top ten account for approximately 0.15%. Details on this clonotype: Its antigen is still unknown.

The CDR3 totals 13 residues. In germline, CDR1 is SQVTM, CDR2 ANQGSEA. V shed 7 bases and J 4 bases; nucleotides not matched to a gene: 9. The specimen was CD4+ T cells from PBMCs. J is TRBJ1-1 and V is TRBV29-1; 7 positions agree with TRBD1. The sequence was collected from a human donor with Susac syndrome. CDR3: CSALTGLFTEAFF. Written as DNA, the CDR3 is TGCAGCGCCCTGACAGGGTTGTTCACTGAAGCTTTCTTT.